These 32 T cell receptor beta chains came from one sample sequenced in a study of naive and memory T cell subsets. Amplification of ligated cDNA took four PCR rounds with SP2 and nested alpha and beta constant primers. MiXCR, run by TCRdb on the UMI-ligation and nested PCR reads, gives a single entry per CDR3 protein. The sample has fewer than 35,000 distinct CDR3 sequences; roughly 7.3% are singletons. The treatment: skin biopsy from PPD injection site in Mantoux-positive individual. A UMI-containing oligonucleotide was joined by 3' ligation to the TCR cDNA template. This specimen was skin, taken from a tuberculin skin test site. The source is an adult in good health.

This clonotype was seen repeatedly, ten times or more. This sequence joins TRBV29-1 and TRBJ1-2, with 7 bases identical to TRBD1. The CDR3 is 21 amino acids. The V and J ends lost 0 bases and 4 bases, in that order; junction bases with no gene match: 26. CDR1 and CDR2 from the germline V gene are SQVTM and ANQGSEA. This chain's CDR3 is CSVEDRGRTGLPQGGVYGYTF. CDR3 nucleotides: TGCAGCGTTGAAGATCGAGGTCGTACAGGGCTCCCCCAGGGGGGTGTCTATGGCTACACCTTC.

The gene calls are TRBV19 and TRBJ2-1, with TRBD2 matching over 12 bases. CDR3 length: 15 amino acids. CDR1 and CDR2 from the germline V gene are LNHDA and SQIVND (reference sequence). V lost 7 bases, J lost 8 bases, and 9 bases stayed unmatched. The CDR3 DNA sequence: TGTGCCAGTACCACACTAGCGGGGGGTCTCGATGAGCAGTTCTTC. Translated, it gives CASTTLAGGLDEQFF.

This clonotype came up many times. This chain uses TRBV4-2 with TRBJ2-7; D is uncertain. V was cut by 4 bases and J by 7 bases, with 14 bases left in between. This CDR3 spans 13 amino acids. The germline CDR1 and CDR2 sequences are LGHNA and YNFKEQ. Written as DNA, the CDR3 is TGTGCCAGCAGCCCGACGCCAGGCCGGGAGCAGTACTTC. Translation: CASSPTPGREQYF.

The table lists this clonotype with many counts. CDR3 residues: CASSLESSYNEQFF. The CDR3 bases are TGTGCCAGCAGCTTAGAGAGCTCCTACAATGAGCAGTTCTTC. The V call is TRBV7-9, the J call TRBJ2-1; D gene unclear. Between the trimmed V and J ends, which lost 1 base and 0 bases, there was a span of 4 bases. The CDR3 spans 14 residues. Germline CDR1 and CDR2: SEHNR and FQNEAQ (reference sequence).

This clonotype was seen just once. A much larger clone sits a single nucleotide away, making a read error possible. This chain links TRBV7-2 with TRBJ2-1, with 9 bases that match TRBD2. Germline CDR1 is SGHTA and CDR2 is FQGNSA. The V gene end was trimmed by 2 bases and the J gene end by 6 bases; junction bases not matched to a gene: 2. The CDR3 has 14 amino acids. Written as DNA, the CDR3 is TGTGCCAGCAGCTTACGGCGGGGGGGCAATGAGCAGTTCTTC. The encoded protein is CASSLRRGGNEQFF.

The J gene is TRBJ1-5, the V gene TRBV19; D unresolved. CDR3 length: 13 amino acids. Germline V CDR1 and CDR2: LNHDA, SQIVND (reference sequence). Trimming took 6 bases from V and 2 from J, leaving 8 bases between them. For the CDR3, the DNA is TGTGCCAGTAGAGGCGAGGGCAATCAGCCCCAGCATTTT. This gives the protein CASRGEGNQPQHF.

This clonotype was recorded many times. The CDR3 sequence: CASSPLTGRTGELFF. DNA for the CDR3: TGTGCCAGCTCACCACTGACAGGTCGCACCGGGGAGCTGTTTTTT. This chain joins TRBV18 and TRBJ2-2; possibly TRBD1 for D (6 bases). Trimming pared 1 base from V and 4 bases from J, leaving 10 bases between. This CDR3 has 15 residues. Germline-derived CDR1 and CDR2 are KGHSH and LQKENI.

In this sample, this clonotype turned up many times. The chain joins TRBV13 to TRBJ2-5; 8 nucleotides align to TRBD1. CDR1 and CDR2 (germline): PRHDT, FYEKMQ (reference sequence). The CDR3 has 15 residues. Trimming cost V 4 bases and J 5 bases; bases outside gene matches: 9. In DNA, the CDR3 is TGTGCCAGCAGCTCGAGGACAGGGACGAGGGAGACCCAGTACTTC. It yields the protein CASSSRTGTRETQYF.

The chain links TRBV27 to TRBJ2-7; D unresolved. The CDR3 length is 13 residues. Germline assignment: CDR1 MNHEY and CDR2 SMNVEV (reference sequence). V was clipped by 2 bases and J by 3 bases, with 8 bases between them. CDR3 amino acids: CASSLRAYYEQYF. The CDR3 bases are TGTGCCAGCAGTTTAAGGGCCTACTACGAGCAGTACTTC.

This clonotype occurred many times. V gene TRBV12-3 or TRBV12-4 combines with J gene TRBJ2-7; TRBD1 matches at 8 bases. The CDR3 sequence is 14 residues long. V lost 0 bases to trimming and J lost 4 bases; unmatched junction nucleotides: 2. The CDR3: CASSLADRGYEQYF. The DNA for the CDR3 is TGTGCCAGCAGTTTAGCCGACAGGGGTTACGAGCAGTACTTC.

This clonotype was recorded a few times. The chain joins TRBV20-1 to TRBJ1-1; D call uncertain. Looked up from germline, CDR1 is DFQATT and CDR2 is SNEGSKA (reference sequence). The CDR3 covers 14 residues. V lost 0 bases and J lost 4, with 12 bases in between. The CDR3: CSARDPRGSTEAFF. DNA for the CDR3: TGCAGTGCTAGAGATCCTCGGGGAAGCACTGAAGCTTTCTTT.

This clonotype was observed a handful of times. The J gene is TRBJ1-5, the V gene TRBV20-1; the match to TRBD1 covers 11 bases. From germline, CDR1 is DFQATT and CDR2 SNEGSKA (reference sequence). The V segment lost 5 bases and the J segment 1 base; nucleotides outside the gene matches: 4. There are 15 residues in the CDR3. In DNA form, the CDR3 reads TGCAGTGCTGACGGACAGGGGGCAAGCAATCAGCCCCAGCATTTT. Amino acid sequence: CSADGQGASNQPQHF.

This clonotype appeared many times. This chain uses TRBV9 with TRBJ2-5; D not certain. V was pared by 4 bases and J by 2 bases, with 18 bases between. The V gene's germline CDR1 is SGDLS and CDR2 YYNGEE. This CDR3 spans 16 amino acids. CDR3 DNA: TGTGCCAGCAGCTCCCGTCCCCTAGGCTATCAAGAGACCCAGTACTTC. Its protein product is CASSSRPLGYQETQYF.

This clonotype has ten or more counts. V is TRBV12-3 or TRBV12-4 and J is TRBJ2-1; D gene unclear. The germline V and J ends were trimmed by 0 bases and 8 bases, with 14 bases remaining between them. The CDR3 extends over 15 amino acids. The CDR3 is CASSLARGLLDEQFF. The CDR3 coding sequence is TGTGCCAGCAGTTTAGCCCGTGGGTTGTTGGATGAGCAGTTCTTC.

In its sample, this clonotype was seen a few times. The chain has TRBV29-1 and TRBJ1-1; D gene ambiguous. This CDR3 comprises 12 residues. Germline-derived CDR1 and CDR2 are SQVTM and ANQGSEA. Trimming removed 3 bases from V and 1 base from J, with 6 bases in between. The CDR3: CSVDAGNTEAFF. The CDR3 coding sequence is TGCAGCGTTGACGCGGGGAACACTGAAGCTTTCTTT.

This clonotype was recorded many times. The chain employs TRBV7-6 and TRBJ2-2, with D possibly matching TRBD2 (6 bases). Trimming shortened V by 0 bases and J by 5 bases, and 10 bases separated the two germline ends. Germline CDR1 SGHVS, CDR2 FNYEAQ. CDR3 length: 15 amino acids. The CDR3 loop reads CASSLAAGYTGELFF. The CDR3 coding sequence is TGTGCCAGCAGCTTAGCTGCGGGGTATACCGGGGAGCTGTTTTTT. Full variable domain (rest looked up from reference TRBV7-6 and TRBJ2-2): GAGVSQSPRYKVTKRGQDVALRCDPISGHVSLYWYRQALGQGPEFLTYFNYEAQQDKSGLPNDRFSAERPEGSISTLTIQRTEQRDSAMYRCASSLAAGYTGELFFGEGSRLTVL.

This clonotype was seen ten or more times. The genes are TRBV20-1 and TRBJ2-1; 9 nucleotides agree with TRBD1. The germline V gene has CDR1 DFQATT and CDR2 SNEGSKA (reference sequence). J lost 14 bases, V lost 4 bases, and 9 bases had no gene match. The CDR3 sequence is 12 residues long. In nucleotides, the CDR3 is TGCAGTGCTAAGGACAGGGGCTTTTTGGAGTTCTTC. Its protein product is CSAKDRGFLEFF.

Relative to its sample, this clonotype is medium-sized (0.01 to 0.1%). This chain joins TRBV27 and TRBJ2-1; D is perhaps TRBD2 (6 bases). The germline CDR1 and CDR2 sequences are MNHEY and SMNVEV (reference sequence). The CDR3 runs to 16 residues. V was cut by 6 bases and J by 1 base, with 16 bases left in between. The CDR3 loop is CASSPPAGSSYNEQFF. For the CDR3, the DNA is TGTGCCAGCAGCCCCCCGGCGGGGTCGTCCTACAATGAGCAGTTCTTC.

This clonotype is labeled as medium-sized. The DNA for the CDR3 is TGCAGTGCTAGGACACTGAACACCGGGGAGCTGTTTTTT. Its protein is CSARTLNTGELFF. The rearrangement uses TRBV20-1 and TRBJ2-2; the D is unclear. The CDR3 totals 13 residues. Germline CDR1 is DFQATT and CDR2 is SNEGSKA (reference sequence). V was cut by 3 bases and J by 1 base, with 6 bases left in between.

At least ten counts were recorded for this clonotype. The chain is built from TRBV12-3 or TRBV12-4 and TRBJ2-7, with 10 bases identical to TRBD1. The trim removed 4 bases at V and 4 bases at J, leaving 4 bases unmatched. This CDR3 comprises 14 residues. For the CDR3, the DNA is TGTGCCAGCAGTTGGGGGACAGGGGTTTACGAGCAGTACTTC. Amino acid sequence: CASSWGTGVYEQYF.

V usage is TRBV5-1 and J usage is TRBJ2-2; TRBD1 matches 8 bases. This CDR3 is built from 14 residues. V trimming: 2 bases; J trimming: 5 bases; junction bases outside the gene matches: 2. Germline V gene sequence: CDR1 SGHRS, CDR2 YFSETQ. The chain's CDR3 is CASSLRQGTGELFF. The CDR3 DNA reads TGCGCCAGCAGCTTAAGACAGGGGACCGGGGAGCTGTTTTTT.

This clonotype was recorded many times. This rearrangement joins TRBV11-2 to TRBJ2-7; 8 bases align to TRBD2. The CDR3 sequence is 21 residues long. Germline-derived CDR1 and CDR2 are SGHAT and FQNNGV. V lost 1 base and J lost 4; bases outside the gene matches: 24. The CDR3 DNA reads TGTGCCAGCAGCTTAGGGGTCCAAAAAGTCATTGTGGGGACTAGAAAGTACGAGCAGTACTTC. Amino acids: CASSLGVQKVIVGTRKYEQYF.

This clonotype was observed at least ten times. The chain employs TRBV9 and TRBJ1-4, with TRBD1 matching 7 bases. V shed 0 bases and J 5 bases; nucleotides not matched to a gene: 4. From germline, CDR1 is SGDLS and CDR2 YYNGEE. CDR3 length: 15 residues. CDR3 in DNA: TGTGCCAGCAGCGTAGAGGGACAGATAAATGAAAAACTGTTTTTT. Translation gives CASSVEGQINEKLFF.

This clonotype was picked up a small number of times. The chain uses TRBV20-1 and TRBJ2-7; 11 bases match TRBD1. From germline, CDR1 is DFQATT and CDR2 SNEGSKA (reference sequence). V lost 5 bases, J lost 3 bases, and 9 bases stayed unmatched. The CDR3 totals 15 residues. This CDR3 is CSALYAGTGGYEQYF. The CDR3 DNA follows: TGCAGTGCTTTATACGCGGGGACAGGGGGCTACGAGCAGTACTTC.

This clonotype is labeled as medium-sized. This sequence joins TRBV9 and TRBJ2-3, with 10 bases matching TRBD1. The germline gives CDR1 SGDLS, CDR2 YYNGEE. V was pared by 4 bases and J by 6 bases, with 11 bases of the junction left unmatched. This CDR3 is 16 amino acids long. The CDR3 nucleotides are TGTGCCAGCAGCAGAAGACAGGGGGCCCTCGGGGATACGCAGTATTTT. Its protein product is CASSRRQGALGDTQYF.

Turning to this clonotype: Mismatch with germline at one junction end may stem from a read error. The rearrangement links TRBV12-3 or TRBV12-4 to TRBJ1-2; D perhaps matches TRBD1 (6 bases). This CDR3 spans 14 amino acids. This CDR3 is CASTTPGQNHGDTF. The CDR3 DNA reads TGTGCCAGCACCACCCCCGGACAGAACCATGGCGACACCTTC.

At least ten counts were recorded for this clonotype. In DNA, the CDR3 is TGTGCCACCAGCAGTGGGGGGGGCAATGAGCAGTTCTTC. This sequence encodes CATSSGGGNEQFF. The rearrangement links TRBV15 to TRBJ2-1; 7 positions match TRBD2. Trimming cost V 3 bases and J 6 bases; bases outside gene matches: 2. Germline CDR1 is LNHNV and CDR2 is YYDKDF (reference sequence). The CDR3 is 13 residues long.

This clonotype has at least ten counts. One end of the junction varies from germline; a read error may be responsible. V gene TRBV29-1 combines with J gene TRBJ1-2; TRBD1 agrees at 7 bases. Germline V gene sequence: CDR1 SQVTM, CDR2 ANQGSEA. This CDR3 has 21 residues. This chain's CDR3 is CSVEDRGRTGLPQGVVYGDTF. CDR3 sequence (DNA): TGCAGCGTTGAAGATCGAGGTCGTACAGGGCTCCCCCAGGGGGTTGTCTATGGCGACACCTTC.

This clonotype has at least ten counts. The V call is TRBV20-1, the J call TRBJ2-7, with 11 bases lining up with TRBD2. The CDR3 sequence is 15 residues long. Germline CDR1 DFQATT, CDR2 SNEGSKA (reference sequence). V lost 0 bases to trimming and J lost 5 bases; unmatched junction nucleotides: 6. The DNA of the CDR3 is TGCAGTGCTAGAGATCCTCTAGCGGGGGGCCACGAGCAGTACTTC. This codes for CSARDPLAGGHEQYF.

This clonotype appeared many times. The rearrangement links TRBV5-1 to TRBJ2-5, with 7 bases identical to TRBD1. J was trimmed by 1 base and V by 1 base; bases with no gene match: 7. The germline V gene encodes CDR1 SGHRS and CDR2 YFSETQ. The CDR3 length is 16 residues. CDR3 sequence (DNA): TGCGCCAGCAGCTTGTCACTAGGGGACAGCCAAGAGACCCAGTACTTC. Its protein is CASSLSLGDSQETQYF.

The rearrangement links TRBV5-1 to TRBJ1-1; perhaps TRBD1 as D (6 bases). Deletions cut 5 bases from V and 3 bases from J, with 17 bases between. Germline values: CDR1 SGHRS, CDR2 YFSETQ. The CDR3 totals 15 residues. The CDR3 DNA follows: TGCGCCAGCAGTTTCACCGGACAGCGGGACACTGAAGCTTTCTTT. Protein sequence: CASSFTGQRDTEAFF.

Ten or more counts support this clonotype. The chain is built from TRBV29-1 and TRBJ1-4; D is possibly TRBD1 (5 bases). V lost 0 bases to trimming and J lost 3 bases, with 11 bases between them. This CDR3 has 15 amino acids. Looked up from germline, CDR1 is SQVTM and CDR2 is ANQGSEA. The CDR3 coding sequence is TGCAGCGTTGAAGATCGGGACGGTTCTAATGAAAAACTGTTTTTT. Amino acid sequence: CSVEDRDGSNEKLFF.